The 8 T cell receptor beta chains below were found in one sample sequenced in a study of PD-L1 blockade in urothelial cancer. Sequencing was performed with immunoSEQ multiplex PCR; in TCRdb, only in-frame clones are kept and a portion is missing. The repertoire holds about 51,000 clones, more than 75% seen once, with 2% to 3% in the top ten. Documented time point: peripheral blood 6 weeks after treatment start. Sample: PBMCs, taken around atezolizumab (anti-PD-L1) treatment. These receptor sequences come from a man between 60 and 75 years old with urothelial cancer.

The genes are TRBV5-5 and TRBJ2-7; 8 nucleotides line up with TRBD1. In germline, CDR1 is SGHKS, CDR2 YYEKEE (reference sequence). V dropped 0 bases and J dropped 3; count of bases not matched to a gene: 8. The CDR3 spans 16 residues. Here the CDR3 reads CASSLGGTGRNYEQYF. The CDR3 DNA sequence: TGTGCCAGCAGCTTGGGAGGGACAGGACGAAACTACGAGCAGTACTTC.

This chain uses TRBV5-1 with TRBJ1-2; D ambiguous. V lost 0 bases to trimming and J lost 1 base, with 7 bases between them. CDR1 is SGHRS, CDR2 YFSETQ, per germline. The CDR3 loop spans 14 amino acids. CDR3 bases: TGCGCCAGCAGCTTGGACCAGATTAACTATGGCTACACCTTC. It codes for CASSLDQINYGYTF.

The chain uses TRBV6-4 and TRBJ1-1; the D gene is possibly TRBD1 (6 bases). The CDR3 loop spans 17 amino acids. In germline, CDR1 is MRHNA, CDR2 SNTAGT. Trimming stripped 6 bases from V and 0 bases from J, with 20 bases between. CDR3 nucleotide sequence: TGTGCCAGCAGACGAAGGGCGGACAGAAGCCTGAACACTGAAGCTTTCTTT. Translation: CASRRRADRSLNTEAFF.

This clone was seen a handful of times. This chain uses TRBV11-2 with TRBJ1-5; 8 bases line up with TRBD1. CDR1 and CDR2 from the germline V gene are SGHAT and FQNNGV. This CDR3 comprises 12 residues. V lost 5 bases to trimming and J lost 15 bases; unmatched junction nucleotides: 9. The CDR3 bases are TGTGCCAGCAGCACCGGACAGGGATCTTCGCATTTT. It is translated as CASSTGQGSSHF. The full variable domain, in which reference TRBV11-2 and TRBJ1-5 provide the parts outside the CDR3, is EAGVAQSPRYKIIEKRQSVAFWCNPISGHATLYWYQQILGQGPKLLIQFQNNGVVDDSQLPKDRFSAERLKGVDSTLKIQPAKLEDSAVYLCASSTGQGSSHFGDGTRLSIL.

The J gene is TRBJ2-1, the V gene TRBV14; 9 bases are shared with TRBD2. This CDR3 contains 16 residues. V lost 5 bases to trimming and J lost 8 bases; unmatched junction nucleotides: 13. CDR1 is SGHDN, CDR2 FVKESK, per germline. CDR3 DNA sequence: TGTGCCAGCAGCAATGGCGGGGGGGCCTTATTCGATGAGCAGTTCTTC. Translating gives CASSNGGGALFDEQFF.

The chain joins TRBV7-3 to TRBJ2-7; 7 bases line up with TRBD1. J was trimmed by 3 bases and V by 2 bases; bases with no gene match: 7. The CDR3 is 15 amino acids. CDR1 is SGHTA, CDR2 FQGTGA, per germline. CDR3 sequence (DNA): TGTGCCAGCAGCTTATATGCCGGGACAGACTACGAGCAGTACTTC. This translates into CASSLYAGTDYEQYF.

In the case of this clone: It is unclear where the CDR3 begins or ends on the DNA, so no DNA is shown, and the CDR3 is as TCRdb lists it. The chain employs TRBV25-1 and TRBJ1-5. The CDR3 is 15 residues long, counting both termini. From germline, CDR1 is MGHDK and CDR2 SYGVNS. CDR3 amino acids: CASSSSGSGNQPQHF.

The CDR3 sequence is CASNRAGRGTDTQYF. CDR3 coding DNA: TGTGCCAGCAATAGGGCGGGGCGGGGAACAGATACGCAGTATTTT. The chain combines TRBV7-9 with TRBJ2-3; a weak D match, TRBD2 (6 bases). V lost 7 bases and J 3 bases, leaving 17 bases between the germline ends. In germline, CDR1 is SEHNR, CDR2 FQNEAQ (reference sequence). This CDR3 spans 15 amino acids. Full variable domain (remainder filled in from reference TRBV7-9 and TRBJ2-3): DTGVSQNPRHKITKRGQNVTFRCDPISEHNRLYWYRQTLGQGPEFLTYFQNEAQLEKSRLLSDRFSAERPKGSFSTLEIQRTEQGDSAMYLCASNRAGRGTDTQYFGPGTRLTVL.